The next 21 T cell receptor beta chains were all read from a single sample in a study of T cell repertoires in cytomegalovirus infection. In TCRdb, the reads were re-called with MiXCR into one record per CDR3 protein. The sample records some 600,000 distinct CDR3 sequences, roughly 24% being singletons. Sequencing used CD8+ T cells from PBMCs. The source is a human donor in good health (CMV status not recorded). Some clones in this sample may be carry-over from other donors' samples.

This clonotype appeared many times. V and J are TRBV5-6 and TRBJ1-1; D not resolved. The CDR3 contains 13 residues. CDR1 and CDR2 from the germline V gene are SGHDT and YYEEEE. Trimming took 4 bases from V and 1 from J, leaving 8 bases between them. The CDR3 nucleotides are TGTGCCAGCAGCGGGAACGCGAACACTGAAGCTTTCTTT. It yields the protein CASSGNANTEAFF.

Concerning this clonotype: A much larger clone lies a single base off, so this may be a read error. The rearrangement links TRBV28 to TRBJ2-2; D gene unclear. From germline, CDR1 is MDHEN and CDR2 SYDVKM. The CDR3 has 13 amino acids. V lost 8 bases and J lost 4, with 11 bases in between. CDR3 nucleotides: TGTGCCAGCGAAGGACCGAGCACCGGGGAGCTGTTTTTT. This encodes CASEGPSTGELFF.

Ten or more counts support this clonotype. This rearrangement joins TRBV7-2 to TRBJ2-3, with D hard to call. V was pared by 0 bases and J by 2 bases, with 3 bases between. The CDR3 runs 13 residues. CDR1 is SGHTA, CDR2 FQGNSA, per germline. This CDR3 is CASSLAFTDTQYF. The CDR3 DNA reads TGTGCCAGCAGCTTAGCGTTCACAGATACGCAGTATTTT.

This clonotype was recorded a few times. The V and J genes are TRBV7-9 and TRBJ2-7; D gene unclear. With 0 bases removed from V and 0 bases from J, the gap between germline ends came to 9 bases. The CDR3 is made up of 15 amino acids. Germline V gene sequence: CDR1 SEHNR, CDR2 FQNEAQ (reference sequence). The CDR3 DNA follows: TGTGCCAGCAGCTTAGCCCGGACGGGCTCCTACGAGCAGTACTTC. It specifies CASSLARTGSYEQYF.

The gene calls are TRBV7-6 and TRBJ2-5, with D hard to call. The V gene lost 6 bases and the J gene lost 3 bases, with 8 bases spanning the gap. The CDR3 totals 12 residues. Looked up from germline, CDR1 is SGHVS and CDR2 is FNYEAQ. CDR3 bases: TGTGCCAGCAGTTCGTATGAAGAGACCCAGTACTTC. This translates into CASSSYEETQYF.

CDR3 nucleotide sequence: TGCAGCGTTGAAGAGGCGGACAGGACGAAGTTCTTC. Translation gives CSVEEADRTKFF. The J gene is TRBJ2-1, the V gene TRBV29-1; 7 bases fit TRBD1. Germline-derived CDR1 and CDR2 are SQVTM and ANQGSEA. J lost 14 bases, V lost 0 bases, and 7 bases had no gene match. The CDR3 contains 12 residues.

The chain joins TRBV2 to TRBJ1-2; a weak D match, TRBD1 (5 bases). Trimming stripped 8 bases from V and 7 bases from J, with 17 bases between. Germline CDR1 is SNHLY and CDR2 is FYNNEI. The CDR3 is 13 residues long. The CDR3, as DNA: TGTGCCAGCCCAGGGAGTCCGGGGGTTGGCTACACCTTC. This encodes CASPGSPGVGYTF.

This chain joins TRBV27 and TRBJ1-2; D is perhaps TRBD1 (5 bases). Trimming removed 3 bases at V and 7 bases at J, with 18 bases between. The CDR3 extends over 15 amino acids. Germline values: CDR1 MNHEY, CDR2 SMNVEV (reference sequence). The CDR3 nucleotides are TGTGCCAGCAGTTTGAAGGACCCGGGGCTGACTGGCTACACCTTC. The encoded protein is CASSLKDPGLTGYTF.

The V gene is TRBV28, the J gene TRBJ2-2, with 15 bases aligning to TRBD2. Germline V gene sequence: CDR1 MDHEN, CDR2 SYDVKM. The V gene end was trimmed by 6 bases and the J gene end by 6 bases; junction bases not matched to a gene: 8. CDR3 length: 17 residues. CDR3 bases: TGTGCCAGCAGCCCGAGGACTAGCGGGGGGGCGGCCGGGGAGCTGTTTTTT. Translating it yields CASSPRTSGGAAGELFF.

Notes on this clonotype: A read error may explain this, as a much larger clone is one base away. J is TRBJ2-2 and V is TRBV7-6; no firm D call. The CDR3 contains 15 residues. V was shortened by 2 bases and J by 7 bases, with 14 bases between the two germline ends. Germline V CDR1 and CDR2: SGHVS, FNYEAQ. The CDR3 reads CASSLKAKLVGELFF. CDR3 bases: TGTGCCAGCAGCTTAAAGGCGAAATTAGTCGGGGAGCTGTTTTTT.

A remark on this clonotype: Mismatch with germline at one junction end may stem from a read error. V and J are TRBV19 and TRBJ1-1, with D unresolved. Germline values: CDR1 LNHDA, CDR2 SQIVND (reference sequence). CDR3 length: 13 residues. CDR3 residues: CVSSIGAGTEAFF. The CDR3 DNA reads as TGTGTCAGTAGTATAGGAGCCGGAACTGAAGCTTTCTTT.

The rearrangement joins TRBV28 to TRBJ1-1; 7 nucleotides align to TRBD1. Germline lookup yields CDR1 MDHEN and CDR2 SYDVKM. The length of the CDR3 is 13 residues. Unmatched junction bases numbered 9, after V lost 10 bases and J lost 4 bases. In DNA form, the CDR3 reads TGTGCCACCACCAGGGGGATAAGCACTGAAGCTTTCTTT. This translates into CATTRGISTEAFF. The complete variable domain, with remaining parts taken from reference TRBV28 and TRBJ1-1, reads DVKVTQSSRYLVKRTGEKVFLECVQDMDHENMFWYRQDPGLGLRLIYFSYDVKMKEKGDIPEGYSVSREKKERFSLILESASTNQTSMYLCATTRGISTEAFFGQGTRLTVV.

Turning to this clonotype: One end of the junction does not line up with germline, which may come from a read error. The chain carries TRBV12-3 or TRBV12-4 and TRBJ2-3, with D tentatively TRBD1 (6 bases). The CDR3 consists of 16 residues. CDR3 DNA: TGTGTCAGCAGCTTCGTGGCAGGGGCTTACACAGATACGCAGTATTTT. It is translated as CVSSFVAGAYTDTQYF.

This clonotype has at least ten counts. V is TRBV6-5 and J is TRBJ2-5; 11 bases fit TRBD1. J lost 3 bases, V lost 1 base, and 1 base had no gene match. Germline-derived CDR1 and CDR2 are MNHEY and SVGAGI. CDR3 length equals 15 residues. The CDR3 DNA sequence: TGTGCCAGCAGTTACTGGACAGGGGGCGAAGAGACCCAGTACTTC. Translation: CASSYWTGGEETQYF.

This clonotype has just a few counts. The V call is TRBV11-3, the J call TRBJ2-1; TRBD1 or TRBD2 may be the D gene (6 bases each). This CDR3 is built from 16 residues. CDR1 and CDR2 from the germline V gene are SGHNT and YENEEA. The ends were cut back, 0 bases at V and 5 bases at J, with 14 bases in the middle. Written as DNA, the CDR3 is TGTGCCAGCAGCTTAGACCGAGGGGGGACAAACAATGAGCAGTTCTTC. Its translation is CASSLDRGGTNNEQFF.

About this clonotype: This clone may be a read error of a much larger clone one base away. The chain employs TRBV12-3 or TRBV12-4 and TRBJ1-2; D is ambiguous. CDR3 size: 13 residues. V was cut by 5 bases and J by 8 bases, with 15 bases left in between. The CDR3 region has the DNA TGTGCCAGCAGTCTGAACAGTGGCTACGGCTACACCTTC. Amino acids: CASSLNSGYGYTF.

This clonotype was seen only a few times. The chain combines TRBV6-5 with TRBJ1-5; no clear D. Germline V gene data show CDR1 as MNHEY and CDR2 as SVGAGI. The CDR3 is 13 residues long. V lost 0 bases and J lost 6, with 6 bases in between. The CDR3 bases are TGTGCCAGCAGTTACTCGATAAGTCAGCCCCAGCATTTT. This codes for CASSYSISQPQHF.

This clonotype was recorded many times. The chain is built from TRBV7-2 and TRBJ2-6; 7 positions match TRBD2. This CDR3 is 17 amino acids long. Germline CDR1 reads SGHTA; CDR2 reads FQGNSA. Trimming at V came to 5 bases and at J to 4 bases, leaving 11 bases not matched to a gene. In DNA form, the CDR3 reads TGTGCCAGCAGCATAACCGGGGGGTGGGACGGGGCCAACGTCCTGACTTTC. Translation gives CASSITGGWDGANVLTF.

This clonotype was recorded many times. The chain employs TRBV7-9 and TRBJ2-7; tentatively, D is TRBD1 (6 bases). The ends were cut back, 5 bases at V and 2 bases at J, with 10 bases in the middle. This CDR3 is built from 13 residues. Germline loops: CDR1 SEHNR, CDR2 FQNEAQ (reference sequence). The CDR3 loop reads CASSGDTTYEQYF. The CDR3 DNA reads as TGTGCCAGCAGCGGGGACACTACCTACGAGCAGTACTTC.

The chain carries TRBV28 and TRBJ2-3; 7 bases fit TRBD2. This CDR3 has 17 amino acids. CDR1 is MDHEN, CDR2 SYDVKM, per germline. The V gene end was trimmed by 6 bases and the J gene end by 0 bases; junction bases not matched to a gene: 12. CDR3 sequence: CASSWPSGRASTDTQYF. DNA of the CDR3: TGTGCCAGCAGCTGGCCCTCGGGGAGGGCGAGCACAGATACGCAGTATTTT.

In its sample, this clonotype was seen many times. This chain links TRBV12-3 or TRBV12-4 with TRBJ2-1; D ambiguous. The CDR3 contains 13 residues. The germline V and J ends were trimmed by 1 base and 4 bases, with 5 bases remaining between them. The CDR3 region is CASSLGKYNEQFF. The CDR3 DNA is TGTGCCAGCAGTTTAGGCAAGTACAATGAGCAGTTCTTC.